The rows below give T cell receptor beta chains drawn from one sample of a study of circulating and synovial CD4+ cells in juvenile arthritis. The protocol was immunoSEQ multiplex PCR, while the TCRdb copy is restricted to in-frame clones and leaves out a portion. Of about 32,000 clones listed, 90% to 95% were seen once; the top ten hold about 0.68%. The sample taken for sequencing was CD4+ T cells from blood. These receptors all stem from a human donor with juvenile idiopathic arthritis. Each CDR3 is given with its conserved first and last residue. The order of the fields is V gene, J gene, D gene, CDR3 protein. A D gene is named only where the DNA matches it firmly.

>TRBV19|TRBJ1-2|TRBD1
CASSIENRGGGYTF
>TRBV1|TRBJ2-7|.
CTSSQVSRRGLAGDYEQYF
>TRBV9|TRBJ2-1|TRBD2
CASSPTEKGLAGPAGLSNEQFF
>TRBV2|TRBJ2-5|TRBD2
CASWGKGTSGGETQYF
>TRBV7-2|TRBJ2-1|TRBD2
CASSSPGTSGGALQFF
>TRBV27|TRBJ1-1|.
CASSFSLFYVNTEAFF
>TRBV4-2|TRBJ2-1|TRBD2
CASSHLSGGASNEQFF
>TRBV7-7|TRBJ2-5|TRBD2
CASSSAGGQETQYF
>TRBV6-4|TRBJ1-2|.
CASSPGQFYGYTF
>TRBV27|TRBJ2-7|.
CASSLSPRSEVDEQYF
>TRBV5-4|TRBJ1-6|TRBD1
CASSLYPGQGRNSPLHF
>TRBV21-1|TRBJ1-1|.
CASSKIEVDRVWDTEAFF
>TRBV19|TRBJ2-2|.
CASQNRGFGSGTGELFF
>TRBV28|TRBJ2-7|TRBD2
CASSWVPGLAGTYEQYF
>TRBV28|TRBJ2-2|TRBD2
CASRRAGAGELFF
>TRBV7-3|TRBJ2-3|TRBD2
CASSRGASGDASTDTQYF
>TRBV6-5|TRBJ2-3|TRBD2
CASSLAEGADTQYF
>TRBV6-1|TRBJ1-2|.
CASSVYGYTF
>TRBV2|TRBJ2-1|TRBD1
CASRKDRAHEQFF
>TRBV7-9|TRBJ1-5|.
CASSLAAGNNQPQHF
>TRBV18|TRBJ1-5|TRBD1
CASSPGQGSSGQPQHF
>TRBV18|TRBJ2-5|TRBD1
CASSPGQGNGETQYF
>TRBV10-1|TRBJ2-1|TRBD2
CASSDPSGGGNEQFF
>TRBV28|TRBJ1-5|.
CASTSQDSYSNQPQHF
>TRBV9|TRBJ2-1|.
CASSVDASPNEQFF
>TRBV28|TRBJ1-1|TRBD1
CASSRDRAEAFF